These 16 T cell receptor beta chains came from one sample sequenced in a study of blood T cell repertoires in COVID-19. Clones were read by immunoSEQ multiplex PCR, and TCRdb kept only the in-frame ones, dropping some. The repertoire has roughly 200,000 clones, about 85% of them found once; the top ten carry around 2%. The specimen was PBMCs or T cells enriched from blood (not recorded which). All receptors come from a woman in her 30s who had recovered from COVID-19.

The chain couples TRBV7-9 to TRBJ1-4; D call uncertain. CDR1 and CDR2 from the germline V gene are SEHNR and FQNEAQ (reference sequence). V was pared by 1 base and J by 8 bases, with 14 bases between. The CDR3 spans 15 residues. In DNA, the CDR3 is TGTGCCAGCAGCTTAGACGGTATCCGGGAAGAAAAACTGTTTTTT. Its translation is CASSLDGIREEKLFF.

The rearrangement joins TRBV27 to TRBJ1-5; D gene uncertain. From germline, CDR1 is MNHEY and CDR2 SMNVEV (reference sequence). The ends were cut back, 0 bases at V and 4 bases at J, with 7 bases in the middle. The CDR3 totals 14 residues. The CDR3 reads CASSLSGRNQPQHF. As DNA, the CDR3 is TGTGCCAGCAGTTTATCGGGCAGGAATCAGCCCCAGCATTTT.

The V call is TRBV7-2, the J call TRBJ2-7, with TRBD1 matching over 10 bases. J was trimmed by 6 bases and V by 4 bases; bases with no gene match: 6. The V gene's germline CDR1 is SGHTA and CDR2 FQGNSA. The CDR3 contains 14 residues. The CDR3 sequence: CASSSPGQGFEQYF. The CDR3, as DNA: TGTGCCAGCAGCTCGCCGGGACAGGGGTTCGAGCAGTACTTC.

V and J are TRBV11-3 and TRBJ2-7, with a possible D match to TRBD2 (6 bases). Per germline, CDR1 SGHNT and CDR2 YENEEA. The V end lost 6 bases, the J end lost 1 base, and 13 bases lay between the germline ends. The CDR3 is 14 residues long. This CDR3 is CASSPSGPSYEQYF. As DNA, the CDR3 is TGTGCCAGCAGTCCCAGCGGGCCTTCCTACGAGCAGTACTTC. The complete variable domain, with remaining parts taken from reference TRBV11-3 and TRBJ2-7, reads EAGVVQSPRYKIIEKKQPVAFWCNPISGHNTLYWYLQNLGQGPELLIRYENEEAVDDSQLPKDRFSAERLKGVDSTLKIQPAELGDSAVYLCASSPSGPSYEQYFGPGTRLTVT.

This chain joins TRBV27 and TRBJ2-1, with 7 positions matching TRBD1. J lost 4 bases, V lost 0 bases, and 6 bases had no gene match. The germline V gene has CDR1 MNHEY and CDR2 SMNVEV (reference sequence). The CDR3 runs 16 residues. Here the CDR3 DNA reads TGTGCCAGCAGTTTATCCACAGGGGCAGGTTACAATGAGCAGTTCTTC. Protein product: CASSLSTGAGYNEQFF.

This clone came up a few times. This chain links TRBV4-1 with TRBJ2-2; 7 nucleotides line up with TRBD1. Germline V gives CDR1 MGHRA, CDR2 YSYEKL. This CDR3 has 15 residues. Losses at the gene ends were 7 bases for V and 2 bases for J; bases not matched to a gene: 7. Here the CDR3 DNA reads TGCGCCAGCAAGAGGGGGACAGTCAACACCGGGGAGCTGTTTTTT. Translated: CASKRGTVNTGELFF.

This rearrangement joins TRBV30 to TRBJ2-1; TRBD2 matches 7 bases. The CDR3 sequence is 14 residues long. CDR1 GTSNPN and CDR2 SVGIG come from the germline V gene (reference sequence). The ends lost 2 bases at V and 2 bases at J; junction bases unmatched: 3. The chain's CDR3 is CAWSRGRAYNEQFF. The CDR3 bases are TGTGCCTGGAGTCGAGGGAGGGCCTACAATGAGCAGTTCTTC.

The chain couples TRBV5-1 to TRBJ1-1; the match to TRBD1 covers 8 bases. From germline, CDR1 is SGHRS and CDR2 YFSETQ. J was trimmed by 8 bases and V by 7 bases; bases with no gene match: 13. This CDR3 comprises 14 residues. The CDR3 loop is CASGTGTGSREAFF. CDR3 nucleotides: TGCGCCAGCGGAACCGGGACAGGATCTCGAGAAGCTTTCTTT.

This rearrangement joins TRBV19 to TRBJ1-1; tentatively, D is TRBD1 (6 bases). V lost 4 bases and J lost 4, with 13 bases in between. This CDR3 is built from 14 residues. Per the germline V gene, CDR1 is LNHDA and CDR2 is SQIVND (reference sequence). This CDR3 is CASSTNRAGTEAFF. The DNA for the CDR3 is TGTGCCAGTAGTACGAACAGGGCGGGCACTGAAGCTTTCTTT. Filled out from reference TRBV19 and TRBJ1-1, the complete variable domain reads DGGITQSPKYLFRKEGQNVTLSCEQNLNHDAMYWYRQDPGQGLRLIYYSQIVNDFQKGDIAEGYSVSREKKESFPLTVTSAQKNPTAFYLCASSTNRAGTEAFFGQGTRLTVV.

The sample holds a few counts of this clone. The genes are TRBV7-8 and TRBJ2-7; 10 bases fit TRBD2. The CDR3 loop spans 17 amino acids. Germline CDR1 reads SGHVS; CDR2 reads FQNEAQ. The trim removed 1 base at V and 6 bases at J, leaving 12 bases unmatched. The CDR3, as DNA: TGTGCCAGCAGCTTAGTAGGCAGCGGGAGGGTCCTCGTCGAGCAGTACTTC. This translates into CASSLVGSGRVLVEQYF.

The rearrangement uses TRBV24-1 and TRBJ2-3; no definite D call. CDR1 KGHDR and CDR2 SFDVKD come from the germline V gene. The CDR3 runs 14 residues. The germline V and J ends were trimmed by 4 bases and 2 bases, with 9 bases remaining between them. DNA for the CDR3: TGTGCCACCAGTGACACCAGGCCCACAGATACGCAGTATTTT. This gives the protein CATSDTRPTDTQYF.

The chain has TRBV19 and TRBJ1-2; no reliable D call. Germline V lookup: CDR1 LNHDA, CDR2 SQIVND (reference sequence). This CDR3 is built from 13 residues. The germline V and J ends were trimmed by 4 bases and 2 bases, with 8 bases remaining between them. The CDR3 DNA reads TGTGCCAGTAGTACCGGGGTCAACTATGGCTACACCTTC. Its translation is CASSTGVNYGYTF.

The DNA for the CDR3 is TGTGCCAGCATCCCCGAGCCGTCGAGCTCCTACAATGAGCAGTTCTTC. Translating gives CASIPEPSSSYNEQFF. The chain is built from TRBV27 and TRBJ2-1, with D uncertain. The V end was cut by 7 bases, the J end by 0 bases, with 16 bases between. The germline CDR1 and CDR2 sequences are MNHEY and SMNVEV (reference sequence). The CDR3 is made up of 16 amino acids.

The genes are TRBV5-6 and TRBJ1-3; D is unresolved. Trimming removed 3 bases from V and 4 bases from J, with 11 bases in between. The CDR3 is made up of 14 amino acids. Germline CDR1 reads SGHDT; CDR2 reads YYEEEE. Written as DNA, the CDR3 is TGTGCCAGCAGCTACGCCGCTATCGGAAACACCATATATTTT. It yields the protein CASSYAAIGNTIYF.

The chain joins TRBV7-2 to TRBJ2-6; 7 bases align to TRBD1. Germline V gives CDR1 SGHTA, CDR2 FQGNSA. With V trimmed by 5 bases and J by 2 bases, 9 bases remained unmatched. This CDR3 has 17 amino acids. Here the CDR3 reads CASSPRGPRTGANVLTF. CDR3 nucleotides: TGTGCCAGCAGCCCTAGGGGGCCAAGAACTGGGGCCAACGTCCTGACTTTC.

The chain is built from TRBV28 and TRBJ2-1; 8 bases line up with TRBD1. Trimming took 7 bases from V and 10 from J; bases not matched to a gene: 9. From germline, CDR1 is MDHEN and CDR2 SYDVKM. This CDR3 is built from 13 residues. DNA for the CDR3: TGTGCCAGCAATTTGCAGGGGGCTTTGGAGCAGTTCTTC. As protein: CASNLQGALEQFF.